One T cell receptor (beta chain) is described in this entry. Antigen specificity is unknown. Produced via immunoSEQ multiplex PCR; TCRdb's table is partial and in-frame only. The top ten hold around 3.6% of the sample, which has 34,000 or so clones, 76% seen once. The sorted conventional CD4+ T cells were CD25-low and CD127-high, with genomic DNA sequenced. Deletions cut 1 base from V and 4 bases from J, with 16 bases between. Looked up from germline, CDR1 is SNHLY and CDR2 is FYNNEI. CDR3 length: 16 residues. The data were taken from a study of regulatory and conventional T cells in RAG deficiency. General study results and limits: Shannon entropy was markedly lower and Simpson indices higher in RAG-deficient patients than control T-cell subsets.

The same data also contributed to another study, on regulatory T cells. That report adds: Primers: 52 TRBV forward and 13 TRBJ reverse.

This clonotype was sampled from a human donor in good health. Material for sequencing was CD4+ effector T cells sorted from blood. The J gene is TRBJ2-5, the V gene TRBV2; D not certain. The CDR3, as DNA: TGTGCCAGCAGTGAAGAACGGACCGTGACCAGAGAGACCCAGTACTTC. Amino acids: CASSEERTVTRETQYF.